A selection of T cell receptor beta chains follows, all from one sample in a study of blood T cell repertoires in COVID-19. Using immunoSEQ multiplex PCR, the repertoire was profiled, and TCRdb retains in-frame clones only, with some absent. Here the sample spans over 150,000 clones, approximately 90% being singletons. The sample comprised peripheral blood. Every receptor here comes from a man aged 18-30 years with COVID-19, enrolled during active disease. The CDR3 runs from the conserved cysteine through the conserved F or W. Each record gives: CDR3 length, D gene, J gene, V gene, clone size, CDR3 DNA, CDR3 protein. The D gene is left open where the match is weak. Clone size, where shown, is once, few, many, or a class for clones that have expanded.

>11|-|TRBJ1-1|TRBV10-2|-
TGCGCCAGCGGTACAGTATCAGAAGCTTTCTTT
CASGTVSEAFF
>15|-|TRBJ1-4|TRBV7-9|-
TGTGCCAGCAGCCCCCCTCACAACCCGCGGGAAAAACTGCTTTTT
CASSPPHNPREKLLF
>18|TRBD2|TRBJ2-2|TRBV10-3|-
TGTGCCATCAGTGAGCAGGGTGGGCTAGCGGGACTCACCGGGGAGCTGTTTTTT
CAISEQGGLAGLTGELFF
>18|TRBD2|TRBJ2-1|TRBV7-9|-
TGTGCCAGCAGCTTAGCCGAAGAGCGGGAGGGCCCCTACAATGAGCAGTTCTTC
CASSLAEEREGPYNEQFF
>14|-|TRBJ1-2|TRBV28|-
TGTGCCAGCAGTTTATTCTCCATCGGGTTTGGCTACACCTTC
CASSLFSIGFGYTF
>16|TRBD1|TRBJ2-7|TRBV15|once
TGTGCCACCAGCAGGTGGCCCGGGACAGGGGTCTACGAGCAGTACTTC
CATSRWPGTGVYEQYF
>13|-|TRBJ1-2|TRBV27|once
TGTGCCAGCAGTTTTGGGGGGGACAATGGCTACACCTTC
CASSFGGDNGYTF
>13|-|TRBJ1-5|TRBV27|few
TGTGCCAGCAGTCTCTACAGATATCAGCCCCAGCATTTT
CASSLYRYQPQHF
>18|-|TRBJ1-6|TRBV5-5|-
TGTGCCAGCAGCCCTCTGGGGCGAGGAGGACAGTATAATTCACCCCTCCACTTT
CASSPLGRGGQYNSPLHF
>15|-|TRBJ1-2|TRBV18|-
TGTGCCAGCTCACCCTCGGGGGTTCGGGGCTATGGCTACACCTTC
CASSPSGVRGYGYTF
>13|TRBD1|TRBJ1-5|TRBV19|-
TGTGCCTCCGGGACAGGTATGAATCAGCCCCAGCATTTT
CASGTGMNQPQHF
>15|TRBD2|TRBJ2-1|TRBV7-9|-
TGTGCCAGCAGCTTACTAGCGGGATCCTACAATGAGCAGTTCTTC
CASSLLAGSYNEQFF
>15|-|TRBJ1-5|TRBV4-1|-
TGCGCCAGCAGCCCATCGCCGGGCCGGAGGCAGCCCCAGCATTTT
CASSPSPGRRQPQHF
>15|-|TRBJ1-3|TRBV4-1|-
TGCGCCAGCAGCCGGTCGACAGGATCTGGAAACACCATATATTTT
CASSRSTGSGNTIYF
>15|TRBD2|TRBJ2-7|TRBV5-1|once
TGCGCCAGCAGCTTGCTAGCGGGAGGACACTACGAGCAGTACTTC
CASSLLAGGHYEQYF
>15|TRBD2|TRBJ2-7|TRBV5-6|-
TGTGCCAGCTTCGGGAGGGGCCCCCTAACCTACGAGCAGTACTTC
CASFGRGPLTYEQYF
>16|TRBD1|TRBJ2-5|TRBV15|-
TGTGCCACCAGCAGAGATAGGGCAGGGGGATATGAGACCCAGTACTTC
CATSRDRAGGYETQYF
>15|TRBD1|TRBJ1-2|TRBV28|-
TGTGCCAGCAGACCCTTTGGGACAGACGGCTATGGCTACACCTTC
CASRPFGTDGYGYTF
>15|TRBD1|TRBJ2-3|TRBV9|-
TGTGCCAGCAGCGTAGGGGACAGGGGGCAAGATACGCAGTATTTT
CASSVGDRGQDTQYF
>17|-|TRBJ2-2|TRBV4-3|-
TGCGCCAGCAGCCAAGATCGCTGGCAGGGGAACACCGGGGAGCTGTTTTTT
CASSQDRWQGNTGELFF
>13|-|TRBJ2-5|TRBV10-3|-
TGTGCCATCAGGGTATCAGTTCAAGAGACCCAGTACTTC
CAIRVSVQETQYF
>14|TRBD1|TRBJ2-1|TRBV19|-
TGTGCCAGTAGCCCCGGGACAGCCTACAATGAGCAGTTCTTC
CASSPGTAYNEQFF
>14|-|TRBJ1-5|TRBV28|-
TGTGCCAGCAGTTTCCCCTATAGCAATCAGCCCCAGCATTTT
CASSFPYSNQPQHF
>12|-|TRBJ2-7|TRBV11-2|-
TGTGCCAGCAGCCCAATCCCCTACGAGCAGTACTTC
CASSPIPYEQYF
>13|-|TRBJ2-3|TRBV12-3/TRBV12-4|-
TGTGCCAGCAGTCGGACTAGCACAGATACGCAGTATTTT
CASSRTSTDTQYF
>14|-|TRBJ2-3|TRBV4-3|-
TGCGCCAGCAGCCAAGATCCAGGAACAGATACGCAGTATTTT
CASSQDPGTDTQYF
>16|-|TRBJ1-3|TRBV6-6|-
TGTGCCAGCAGTGGGGGGGGACAAACCTCTGGAAACACCATATATTTT
CASSGGGQTSGNTIYF
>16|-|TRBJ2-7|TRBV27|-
TGTGCCAGCAGTTTGGAGTCGGGCAGGGTTGGCTACGAGCAGTACTTC
CASSLESGRVGYEQYF
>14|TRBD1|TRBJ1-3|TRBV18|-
TGTGCCAGCTCACCCGGGACAGGTGGAGACACCATATATTTT
CASSPGTGGDTIYF
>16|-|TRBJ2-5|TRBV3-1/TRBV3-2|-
TGTGCCAGCAGCCAATGGGGGGGGCCCAACCAAGAGACCCAGTACTTC
CASSQWGGPNQETQYF